The 21 T cell receptor beta chains presented below share a single source sample, sequenced in a study of T cell changes during pregnancy in multiple sclerosis. The data were produced by immunoSEQ multiplex PCR, yet TCRdb's version contains in-frame clones alone and is incomplete. The sample has approximately 72,000 clones, about 93% seen once. This material consisted of peripheral blood, taken in the first trimester of pregnancy. The receptor set was obtained from a female donor in good health, enrolled as a control in a pregnancy study.

The rearrangement uses TRBV4-1 and TRBJ2-5; the match to TRBD2 covers 12 bases. After removal of 4 bases from V and 5 bases from J, the junction contained 5 bases not matched to a gene. The CDR3 consists of 15 residues. Per the germline V gene, CDR1 is MGHRA and CDR2 is YSYEKL. This chain's CDR3 is CASSLRLAGAETQYF. Written as DNA, the CDR3 is TGCGCCAGCAGCCTTCGACTAGCGGGAGCGGAGACCCAGTACTTC.

The chain has TRBV2 and TRBJ2-5, with D uncertain. Germline V gene lookup returns CDR1 SNHLY and CDR2 FYNNEI. With 9 bases removed from V and 5 bases from J, the gap between germline ends came to 7 bases. The CDR3 runs to 10 residues. This CDR3 is CARRRETQYF. Written as DNA, the CDR3 is TGTGCCAGACGCAGGGAGACCCAGTACTTC.

The genes are TRBV2 and TRBJ2-4, with TRBD1 matching over 11 bases. The CDR3 spans 14 residues. Germline values: CDR1 SNHLY, CDR2 FYNNEI. V lost 3 bases to trimming and J lost 9 bases; unmatched junction nucleotides: 4. The CDR3 protein is CASSEGQGESIQYF. DNA of the CDR3: TGTGCCAGCAGTGAGGGACAGGGGGAAAGCATTCAGTACTTC.

The chain couples TRBV6-5 to TRBJ2-3, with D unclear. The CDR3 loop spans 15 amino acids. Trimming cost V 1 base and J 4 bases, with 12 bases left between them. CDR1 is MNHEY, CDR2 SVGAGI, per germline. CDR3 DNA: TGTGCCAGCAGTTACTTCGGTCTCCCCCCAGATACGCAGTATTTT. The encoded protein is CASSYFGLPPDTQYF.

The chain links TRBV6-6 to TRBJ1-5; 8 nucleotides agree with TRBD1. The V and J ends lost 6 bases and 7 bases, in that order; junction bases with no gene match: 11. The CDR3 length is 15 residues. Germline CDR1 is MNHNY and CDR2 is SVGAGI (reference sequence). DNA of the CDR3: TGTGCCAGCAGACCCGAGGACAGGGTTTCACAGCCCCAGCATTTT. This translates into CASRPEDRVSQPQHF.

This clone was detected once. The chain uses TRBV6-7 and TRBJ2-3, with 12 bases identical to TRBD2. TRBV6-7 falls under the ORF class, with uncertain function. Losses at the gene ends were 8 bases for V and 1 base for J; bases not matched to a gene: 7. CDR3 length equals 16 residues. As DNA, the CDR3 is TGTGCCAGCGCGCTAGCGGGAGGGCCCGGCACAGATACGCAGTATTTT. It encodes CASALAGGPGTDTQYF.

This clone was counted between two and nine times. The V call is TRBV4-1, the J call TRBJ2-3; 9 positions match TRBD1. V lost 0 bases to trimming and J lost 1 base; unmatched junction nucleotides: 17. The CDR3 extends over 21 amino acids. Germline CDR1 is MGHRA and CDR2 is YSYEKL. This CDR3 is CASSQERSGTGSDYGTDTQYF. The CDR3 DNA reads as TGCGCCAGCAGCCAAGAGAGGTCCGGGACAGGGAGTGACTACGGCACAGATACGCAGTATTTT.

The gene calls are TRBV7-9 and TRBJ2-7, with 8 bases aligning to TRBD2. The trim removed 3 bases at V and 2 bases at J, leaving 3 bases unmatched. The CDR3 extends over 14 amino acids. Germline values: CDR1 SEHNR, CDR2 FQNEAQ (reference sequence). DNA of the CDR3: TGTGCCAGCAGCTTCGGGGGGGGCCCCTACGAGCAGTACTTC. It is translated as CASSFGGGPYEQYF.

This rearrangement joins TRBV6-6 to TRBJ2-1; D call uncertain. With 0 bases removed from V and 10 bases from J, the gap between germline ends came to 10 bases. CDR1 is MNHNY and CDR2 is SVGAGI in the germline V gene (reference sequence). The length of the CDR3 is 13 residues. The CDR3: CASSYSIRGEQFF. The DNA of the CDR3 is TGTGCCAGCAGTTACTCGATTCGCGGCGAGCAGTTCTTC.

This chain uses TRBV6-5 with TRBJ1-1; 8 bases are shared with TRBD1. The CDR3 runs 15 residues. Germline values: CDR1 MNHEY, CDR2 SVGAGI. The V and J ends lost 2 bases and 7 bases, in that order; junction bases with no gene match: 9. For the CDR3, the DNA is TGTGCCAGCAGTTACGACCCGACAGGGGCGTTTGAAGCTTTCTTT. Residues: CASSYDPTGAFEAFF.

V and J are TRBV19 and TRBJ2-2; a possible D gene is TRBD1 (6 bases). V lost 5 bases and J lost 0, with 7 bases in between. Germline lookup yields CDR1 LNHDA and CDR2 SQIVND (reference sequence). CDR3 length: 14 residues. The chain's CDR3 is CASSWDTNTGELFF. CDR3 in DNA: TGTGCCAGTAGTTGGGACACGAACACCGGGGAGCTGTTTTTT.

A single count supports this clone. This chain joins TRBV5-1 and TRBJ2-7, with 8 bases lining up with TRBD2. The germline V gene encodes CDR1 SGHRS and CDR2 YFSETQ. The length of the CDR3 is 17 residues. V was pared by 1 base and J by 0 bases, with 9 bases of the junction left unmatched. Here the CDR3 reads CASSLSVSGTTSYEQYF. The CDR3 DNA follows: TGCGCCAGCAGCTTGTCGGTTAGCGGGACGACCTCCTACGAGCAGTACTTC.

The chain couples TRBV7-9 to TRBJ1-5; no clear D. CDR1 and CDR2 from the germline V gene are SEHNR and FQNEAQ (reference sequence). The CDR3 has 15 residues. Trimming removed 4 bases at V and 2 bases at J, with 12 bases between. The CDR3 loop is CASSSGSGGNQPQHF. The CDR3, as DNA: TGTGCCAGCAGCTCCGGATCGGGAGGCAATCAGCCCCAGCATTTT.

The gene calls are TRBV19 and TRBJ2-5; 7 positions match TRBD2. Germline CDR1 and CDR2: LNHDA and SQIVND (reference sequence). The CDR3 is 15 amino acids. After removal of 3 bases from V and 2 bases from J, the junction contained 6 bases not matched to a gene. The DNA of the CDR3 is TGTGCCAGTAGTATCGGGACTACTCTTCAAGAGACCCAGTACTTC. As protein: CASSIGTTLQETQYF.

This clone came up once. V gene TRBV7-9 combines with J gene TRBJ2-7; no reliable D call. Germline CDR1 reads SEHNR; CDR2 reads FQNEAQ (reference sequence). Trimming cost V 4 bases and J 3 bases, with 4 bases left between them. The CDR3 spans 11 residues. CDR3 sequence: CASSSNYEQYF. The CDR3, as DNA: TGTGCCAGCAGCTCCAACTACGAGCAGTACTTC.

The V gene is TRBV9, the J gene TRBJ2-3, with TRBD2 matching over 8 bases. The germline CDR1 and CDR2 sequences are SGDLS and YYNGEE. The CDR3 loop spans 16 amino acids. The V and J ends lost 1 base and 2 bases, in that order; junction bases with no gene match: 6. The CDR3 reads CASSVFSGMITDTQYF. DNA of the CDR3: TGTGCCAGCAGCGTATTTAGCGGGATGATCACAGATACGCAGTATTTT.

The rearrangement uses TRBV7-6 and TRBJ1-4; 9 bases match TRBD1. The germline V gene encodes CDR1 SGHVS and CDR2 FNYEAQ. V shed 5 bases and J 8 bases; nucleotides not matched to a gene: 9. There are 15 residues in the CDR3. For the CDR3, the DNA is TGTGCCAGCAGCCAACCGGGACAGGGAGACGAAAAACTGTTTTTT. Amino acids: CASSQPGQGDEKLFF.

The V gene is TRBV5-1, the J gene TRBJ2-1; D is undetermined. Between the trimmed V and J ends, which lost 1 base and 0 bases, there was a span of 8 bases. The CDR3 spans 15 residues. Germline values: CDR1 SGHRS, CDR2 YFSETQ. CDR3 protein: CASSLIGSSYNEQFF. CDR3 coding DNA: TGCGCCAGCAGCTTGATCGGTTCCTCCTACAATGAGCAGTTCTTC.

The chain couples TRBV7-8 to TRBJ2-7, with TRBD1 identical over 7 bases. The germline CDR1 and CDR2 sequences are SGHVS and FQNEAQ. The V gene end was trimmed by 6 bases and the J gene end by 0 bases; junction bases not matched to a gene: 5. The CDR3 contains 14 residues. As DNA, the CDR3 is TGTGCCAGCAGTATGGGACAGTCCTCCTACGAGCAGTACTTC. Its translation is CASSMGQSSYEQYF.

The CDR3 nucleotides read TGTGCCAGCAGCCTCGACAGCCTAGGGGGAGCTTTCTTT. It encodes CASSLDSLGGAFF. The chain joins TRBV7-2 to TRBJ1-1, with D tentatively TRBD1 (6 bases). The CDR3 loop spans 13 amino acids. Germline loops: CDR1 SGHTA, CDR2 FQGNSA. Deletions cut 5 bases from V and 10 bases from J, with 17 bases between.

Here the CDR3 DNA reads TGTGCCAGCAGTTCGGACAGGGTCGATCAGCCCCAGCATTTT. Amino acids: CASSSDRVDQPQHF. This chain connects TRBV2 to TRBJ1-5, with 8 bases lining up with TRBD1. The germline V gene encodes CDR1 SNHLY and CDR2 FYNNEI. There are 14 residues in the CDR3. The junction had 5 bases not matched to a gene; V was cut back by 5 bases and J by 5 bases. Together with reference TRBV2 and TRBJ1-5, the CDR3 gives the full variable domain: EPEVTQTPSHQVTQMGQEVILRCVPISNHLYFYWYRQILGQKVEFLVSFYNNEISEKSEIFDDQFSVERPDGSNFTLKIRSTKLEDSAMYFCASSSDRVDQPQHFGDGTRLSIL.